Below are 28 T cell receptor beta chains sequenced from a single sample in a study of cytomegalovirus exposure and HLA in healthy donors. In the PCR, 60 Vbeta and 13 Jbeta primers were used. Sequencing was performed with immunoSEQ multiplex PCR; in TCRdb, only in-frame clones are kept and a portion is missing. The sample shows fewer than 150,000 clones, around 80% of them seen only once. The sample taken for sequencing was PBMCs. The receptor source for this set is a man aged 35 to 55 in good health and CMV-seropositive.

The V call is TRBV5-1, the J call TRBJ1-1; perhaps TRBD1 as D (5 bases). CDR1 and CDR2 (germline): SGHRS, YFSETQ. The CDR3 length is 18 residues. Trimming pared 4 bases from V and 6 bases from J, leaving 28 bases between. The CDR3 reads CASSIFLGAGTLGAEAFF. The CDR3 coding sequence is TGCGCCAGCAGCATATTTCTCGGGGCGGGAACGCTGGGCGCTGAAGCTTTCTTT.

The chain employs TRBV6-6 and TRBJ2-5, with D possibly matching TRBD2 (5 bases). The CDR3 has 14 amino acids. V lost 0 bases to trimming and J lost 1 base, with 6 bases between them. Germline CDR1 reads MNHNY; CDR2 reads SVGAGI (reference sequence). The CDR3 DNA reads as TGTGCCAGCAGTTACTCTGGACTCCAAGAGACCCAGTACTTC. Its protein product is CASSYSGLQETQYF.

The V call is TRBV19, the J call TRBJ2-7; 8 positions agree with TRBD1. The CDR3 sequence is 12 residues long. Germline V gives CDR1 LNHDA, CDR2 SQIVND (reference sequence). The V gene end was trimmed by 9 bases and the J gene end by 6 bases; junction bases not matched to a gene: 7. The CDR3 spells CASSRTGLEQYF. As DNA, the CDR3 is TGTGCCAGCTCCCGGACAGGGCTCGAGCAGTACTTC.

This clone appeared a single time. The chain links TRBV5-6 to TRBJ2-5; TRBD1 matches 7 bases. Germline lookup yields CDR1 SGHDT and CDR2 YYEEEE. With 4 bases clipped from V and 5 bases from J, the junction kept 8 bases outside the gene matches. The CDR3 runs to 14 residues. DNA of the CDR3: TGTGCCAGCAGCAGTGTAGGGGGCTGGGAGACCCAGTACTTC. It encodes CASSSVGGWETQYF. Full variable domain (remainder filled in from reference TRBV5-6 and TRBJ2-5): DAGVTQSPTHLIKTRGQQVTLRCSPKSGHDTVSWYQQALGQGPQFIFQYYEEEERQRGNFPDRFSGHQFPNYSSELNVNALLLGDSALYLCASSSVGGWETQYFGPGTRLLVL.

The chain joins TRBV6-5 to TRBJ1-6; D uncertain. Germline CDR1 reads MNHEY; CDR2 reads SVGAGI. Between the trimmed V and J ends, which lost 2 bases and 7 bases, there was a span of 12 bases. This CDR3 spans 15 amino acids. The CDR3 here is CASSYGGGRNSPLHF. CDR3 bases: TGTGCCAGCAGTTACGGCGGCGGAAGAAATTCACCCCTCCACTTT.

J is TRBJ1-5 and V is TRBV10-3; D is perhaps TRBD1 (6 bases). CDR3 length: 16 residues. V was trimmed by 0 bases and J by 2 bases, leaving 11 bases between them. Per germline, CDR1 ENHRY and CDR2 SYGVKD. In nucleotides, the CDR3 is TGTGCCATCAGTGAGTCTGCAGGGGCTGGCAATCAGCCCCAGCATTTT. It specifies CAISESAGAGNQPQHF.

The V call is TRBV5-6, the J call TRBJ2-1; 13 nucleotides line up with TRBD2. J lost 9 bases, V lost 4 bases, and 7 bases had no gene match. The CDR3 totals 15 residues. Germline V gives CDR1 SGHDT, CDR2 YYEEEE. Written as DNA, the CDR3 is TGTGCCAGCAGCCGAGGACTAGCGGGAGTCAGTGAGCAGTTCTTC. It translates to CASSRGLAGVSEQFF.

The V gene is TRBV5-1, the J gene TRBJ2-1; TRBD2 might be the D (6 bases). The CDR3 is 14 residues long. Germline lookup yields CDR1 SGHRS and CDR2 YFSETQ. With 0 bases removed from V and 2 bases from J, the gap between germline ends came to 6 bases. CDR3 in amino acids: CASSLGLAYNEQFF. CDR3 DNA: TGCGCCAGCAGCTTGGGACTAGCCTACAATGAGCAGTTCTTC.

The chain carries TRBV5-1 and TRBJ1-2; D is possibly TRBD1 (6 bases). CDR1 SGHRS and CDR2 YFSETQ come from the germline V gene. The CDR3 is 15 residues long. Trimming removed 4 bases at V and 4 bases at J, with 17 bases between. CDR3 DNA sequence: TGCGCCAGCAGCCAGGGAGCGGGGGCCTCCTATGGCTACACCTTC. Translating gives CASSQGAGASYGYTF.

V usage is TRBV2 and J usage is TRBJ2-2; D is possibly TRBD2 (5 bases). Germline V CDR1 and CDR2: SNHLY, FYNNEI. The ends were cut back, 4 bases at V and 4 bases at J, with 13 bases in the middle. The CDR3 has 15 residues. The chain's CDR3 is CASSVEGSVTGELFF. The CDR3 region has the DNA TGTGCCAGCAGTGTAGAAGGGAGCGTCACCGGGGAGCTGTTTTTT.

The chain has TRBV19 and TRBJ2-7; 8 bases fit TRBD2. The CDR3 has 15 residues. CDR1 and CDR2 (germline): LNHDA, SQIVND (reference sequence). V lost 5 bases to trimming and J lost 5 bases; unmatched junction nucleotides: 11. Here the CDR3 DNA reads TGTGCCAGTAGTCGACGGGCGGGAGGTGGGGACGAGCAGTACTTC. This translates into CASSRRAGGGDEQYF.

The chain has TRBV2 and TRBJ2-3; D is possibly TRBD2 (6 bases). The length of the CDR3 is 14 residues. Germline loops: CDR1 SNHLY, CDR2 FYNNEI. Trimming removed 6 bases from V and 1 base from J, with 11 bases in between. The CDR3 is CASRMDYRTDTQYF. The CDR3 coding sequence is TGTGCCAGCAGGATGGACTACCGCACAGATACGCAGTATTTT. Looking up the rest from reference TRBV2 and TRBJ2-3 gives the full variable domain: EPEVTQTPSHQVTQMGQEVILRCVPISNHLYFYWYRQILGQKVEFLVSFYNNEISEKSEIFDDQFSVERPDGSNFTLKIRSTKLEDSAMYFCASRMDYRTDTQYFGPGTRLTVL.

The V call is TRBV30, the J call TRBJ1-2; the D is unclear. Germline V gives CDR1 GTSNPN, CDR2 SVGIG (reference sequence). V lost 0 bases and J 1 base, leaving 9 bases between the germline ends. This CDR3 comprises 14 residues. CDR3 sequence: CAWSVLGVNYGYTF. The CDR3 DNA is TGTGCCTGGAGTGTACTCGGGGTTAACTATGGCTACACCTTC.

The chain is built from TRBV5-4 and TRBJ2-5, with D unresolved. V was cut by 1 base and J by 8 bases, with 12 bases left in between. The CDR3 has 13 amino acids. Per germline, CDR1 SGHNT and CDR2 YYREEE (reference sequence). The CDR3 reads CASSLQLGETQYF. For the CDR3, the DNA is TGTGCCAGCAGCTTGCAACTCGGAGAAACCCAGTACTTC.

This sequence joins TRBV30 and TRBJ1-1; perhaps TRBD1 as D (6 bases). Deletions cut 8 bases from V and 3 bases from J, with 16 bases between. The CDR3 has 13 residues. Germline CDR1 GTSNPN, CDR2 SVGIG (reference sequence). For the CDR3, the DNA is TGTGCCCAAGGCCAGGGGCCTGACACTGAAGCTTTCTTT. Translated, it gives CAQGQGPDTEAFF.

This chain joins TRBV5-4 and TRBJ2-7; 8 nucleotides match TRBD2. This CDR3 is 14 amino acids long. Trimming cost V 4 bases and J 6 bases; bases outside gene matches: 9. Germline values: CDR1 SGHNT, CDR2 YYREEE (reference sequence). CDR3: CASSRPGLGSEQYF. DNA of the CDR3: TGTGCCAGCAGCCGTCCGGGACTAGGTTCCGAGCAGTACTTC.

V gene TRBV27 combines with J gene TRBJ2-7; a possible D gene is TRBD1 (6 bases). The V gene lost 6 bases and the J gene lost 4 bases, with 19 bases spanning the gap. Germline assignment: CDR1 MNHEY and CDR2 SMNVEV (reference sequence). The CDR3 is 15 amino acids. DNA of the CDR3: TGTGCCAGCAGCCCACGAGGGGGATTCCGGTACGAGCAGTACTTC. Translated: CASSPRGGFRYEQYF.

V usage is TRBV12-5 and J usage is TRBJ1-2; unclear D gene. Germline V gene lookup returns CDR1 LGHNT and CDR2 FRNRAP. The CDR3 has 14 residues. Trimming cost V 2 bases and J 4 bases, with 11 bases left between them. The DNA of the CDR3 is TGTGCTAGTGGTTTGCCCATGTCTAGCTATGGCTACACCTTC. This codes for CASGLPMSSYGYTF.

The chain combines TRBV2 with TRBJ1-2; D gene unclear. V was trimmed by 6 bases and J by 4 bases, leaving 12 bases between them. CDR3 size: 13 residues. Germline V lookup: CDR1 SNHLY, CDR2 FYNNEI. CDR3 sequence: CASRQERGYGYTF. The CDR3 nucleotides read TGTGCCAGCAGGCAGGAGCGGGGCTATGGCTACACCTTC. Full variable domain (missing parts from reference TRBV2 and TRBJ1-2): EPEVTQTPSHQVTQMGQEVILRCVPISNHLYFYWYRQILGQKVEFLVSFYNNEISEKSEIFDDQFSVERPDGSNFTLKIRSTKLEDSAMYFCASRQERGYGYTFGSGTRLTVV.

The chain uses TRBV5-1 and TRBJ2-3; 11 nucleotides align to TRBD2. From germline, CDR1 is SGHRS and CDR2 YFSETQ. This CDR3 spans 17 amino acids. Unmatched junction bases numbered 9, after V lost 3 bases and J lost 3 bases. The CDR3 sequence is CASSSVTSGGGTDTQYF. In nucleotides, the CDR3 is TGCGCCAGCAGCTCCGTTACTAGCGGGGGAGGGACAGATACGCAGTATTTT.

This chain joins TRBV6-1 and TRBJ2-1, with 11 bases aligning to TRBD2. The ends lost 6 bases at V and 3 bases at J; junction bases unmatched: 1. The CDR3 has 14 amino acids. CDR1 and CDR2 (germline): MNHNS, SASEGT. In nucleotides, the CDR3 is TGTGCCAGCAGGACTAGCGGGGTCTACAATGAGCAGTTCTTC. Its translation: CASRTSGVYNEQFF.

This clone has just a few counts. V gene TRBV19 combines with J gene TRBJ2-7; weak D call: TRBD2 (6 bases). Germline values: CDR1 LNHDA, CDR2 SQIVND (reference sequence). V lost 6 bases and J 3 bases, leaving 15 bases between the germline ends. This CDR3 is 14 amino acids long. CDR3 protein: CASSSGEAYYEQYF. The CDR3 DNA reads TGTGCCAGTAGCTCGGGAGAGGCGTACTACGAGCAGTACTTC.

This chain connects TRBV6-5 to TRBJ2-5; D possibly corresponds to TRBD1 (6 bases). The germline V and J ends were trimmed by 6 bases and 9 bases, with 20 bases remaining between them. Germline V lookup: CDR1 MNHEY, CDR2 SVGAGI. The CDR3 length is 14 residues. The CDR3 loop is CASRWGHQPGAQYF. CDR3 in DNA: TGTGCCAGCAGATGGGGACACCAGCCTGGGGCCCAGTACTTC.

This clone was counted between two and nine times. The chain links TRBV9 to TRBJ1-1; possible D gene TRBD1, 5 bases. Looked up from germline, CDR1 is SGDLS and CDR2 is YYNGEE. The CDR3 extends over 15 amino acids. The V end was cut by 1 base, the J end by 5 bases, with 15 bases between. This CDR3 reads CASSVNEGLWTEAFF. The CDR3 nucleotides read TGTGCCAGCAGCGTAAATGAGGGACTTTGGACTGAAGCTTTCTTT.

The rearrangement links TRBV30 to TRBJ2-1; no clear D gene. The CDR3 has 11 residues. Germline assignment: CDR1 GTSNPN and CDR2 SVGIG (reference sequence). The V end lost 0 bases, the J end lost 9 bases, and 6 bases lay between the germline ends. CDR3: CAWSVRVEQFF. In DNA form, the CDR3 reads TGTGCCTGGAGTGTACGGGTTGAGCAGTTCTTC.

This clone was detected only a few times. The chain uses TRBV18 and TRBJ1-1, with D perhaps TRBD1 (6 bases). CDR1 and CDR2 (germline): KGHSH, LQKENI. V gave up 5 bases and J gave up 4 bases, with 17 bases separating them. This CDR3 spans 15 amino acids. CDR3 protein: CASSSIRGEGTEAFF. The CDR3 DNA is TGTGCCAGCTCAAGTATCAGGGGAGAGGGCACTGAAGCTTTCTTT.

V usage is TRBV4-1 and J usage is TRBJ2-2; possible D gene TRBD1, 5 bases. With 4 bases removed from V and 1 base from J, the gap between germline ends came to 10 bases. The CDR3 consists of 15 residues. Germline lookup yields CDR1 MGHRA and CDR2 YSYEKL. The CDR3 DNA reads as TGCGCCAGCAGCCTCGGAAGGGGGAACACCGGGGAGCTGTTTTTT. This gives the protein CASSLGRGNTGELFF.

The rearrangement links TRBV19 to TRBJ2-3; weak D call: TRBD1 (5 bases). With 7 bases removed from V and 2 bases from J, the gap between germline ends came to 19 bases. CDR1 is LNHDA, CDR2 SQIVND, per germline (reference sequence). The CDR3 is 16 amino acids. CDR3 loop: CASTARGRGNTDTQYF. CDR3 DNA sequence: TGTGCCAGTACGGCAAGGGGAAGGGGTAACACAGATACGCAGTATTTT. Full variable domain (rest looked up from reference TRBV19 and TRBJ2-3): DGGITQSPKYLFRKEGQNVTLSCEQNLNHDAMYWYRQDPGQGLRLIYYSQIVNDFQKGDIAEGYSVSREKKESFPLTVTSAQKNPTAFYLCASTARGRGNTDTQYFGPGTRLTVL.